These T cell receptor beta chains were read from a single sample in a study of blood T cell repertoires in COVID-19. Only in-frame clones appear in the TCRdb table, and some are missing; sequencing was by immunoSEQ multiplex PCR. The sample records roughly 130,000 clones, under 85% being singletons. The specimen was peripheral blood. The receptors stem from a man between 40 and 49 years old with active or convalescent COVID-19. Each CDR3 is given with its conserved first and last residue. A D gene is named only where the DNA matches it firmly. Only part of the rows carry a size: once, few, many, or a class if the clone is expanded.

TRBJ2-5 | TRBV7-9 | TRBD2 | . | TGTGCCAGCAGCCGACTAGCTGAGACCCAGTACTTC | CASSRLAETQYF
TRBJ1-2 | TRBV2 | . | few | TGTGCCAGCAGTGAAGCGCTGGTGGGCGGCTACACCTTC | CASSEALVGGYTF
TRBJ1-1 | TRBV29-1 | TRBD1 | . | TGCAGCGAGCGACAGGGGATGAACACTGAAGCTTTCTTT | CSERQGMNTEAFF
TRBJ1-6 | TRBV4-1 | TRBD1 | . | TGCGCCAGCAGCGAGACAGGGAATTCACCCCTCCACTTT | CASSETGNSPLHF
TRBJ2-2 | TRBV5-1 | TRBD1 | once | TGCGCCAGCAGCTTGGGGTTTTTAACAGGGGACACCGGGGAGCTGTTTTTT | CASSLGFLTGDTGELFF
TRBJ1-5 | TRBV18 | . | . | TGTGCCAGCTCACTTGGTCTGGGAAGCGGGCAGCCCCAGCATTTT | CASSLGLGSGQPQHF
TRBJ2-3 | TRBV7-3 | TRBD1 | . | TGTGCCAGCAGCTTCGGGACAGGGAGGACAGATACGCAGTATTTT | CASSFGTGRTDTQYF
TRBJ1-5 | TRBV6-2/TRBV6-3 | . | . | TGTGCCAGCAGCGCCAGGGGATATGGCAATCAGCCCCAGCATTTT | CASSARGYGNQPQHF
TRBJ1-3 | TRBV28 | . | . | TGTGCCAGCAGTAAGAGCTCTGGAAACACCATATATTTT | CASSKSSGNTIYF
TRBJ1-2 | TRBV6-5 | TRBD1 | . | TGTGCCAGCAGTTACTCTGACAGGGGCGCGAGGGGCTACACCTTC | CASSYSDRGARGYTF
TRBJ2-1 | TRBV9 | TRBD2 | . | TGTGCCAGCAGCGTAAGCCCCGGGACTAGCGGGGGGATGGGTGAGCAGTTCTTC | CASSVSPGTSGGMGEQFF
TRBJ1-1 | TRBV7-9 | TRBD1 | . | TGTGCCAGCAGCAGCGAGACAGGGGCCACTGAAGCTTTCTTT | CASSSETGATEAFF
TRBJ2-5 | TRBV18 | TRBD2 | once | TGTGCCAGCTCACCACGACTAGCGGGCCAAGAGACCCAGTACTTC | CASSPRLAGQETQYF
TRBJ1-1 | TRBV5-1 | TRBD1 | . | TGCGCCAGCAGCTTGGGGAAGACAGGGCGAGCTTTCTTT | CASSLGKTGRAFF
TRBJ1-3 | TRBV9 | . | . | TGTGCCAGCAGCGCGACATTCTCTGGAAACACCATATATTTT | CASSATFSGNTIYF
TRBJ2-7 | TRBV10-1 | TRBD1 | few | TGCGCCAGCAGTGAGTCGGGAGGTACTTGGCCCCGGGACAGGATTTCATACGAGCAGTACTTC | CASSESGGTWPRDRISYEQYF
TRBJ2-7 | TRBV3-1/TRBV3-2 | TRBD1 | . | TGTGCCAGCAGCCAAGAGTGGACAGGGCGGTGGGAGCAGTACTTC | CASSQEWTGRWEQYF
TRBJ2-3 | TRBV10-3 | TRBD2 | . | TGTGCCATCACTGGGACTAGCGGGGGGGCCGTAGATACGCAGTATTTT | CAITGTSGGAVDTQYF
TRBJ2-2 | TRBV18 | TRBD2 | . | TGTGCCAGCTCACCGGGACCCGGGGGGACCGGGGAGCTGTTTTTT | CASSPGPGGTGELFF
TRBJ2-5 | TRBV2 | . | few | TGTGCCAGCAGGGGGCTCGACAGCCTCCAAGAGACCCAGTACTTC | CASRGLDSLQETQYF
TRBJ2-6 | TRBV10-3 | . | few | TGTGCCATCAGTGAACTCGGGGCCAACGTCCTGACTTTC | CAISELGANVLTF
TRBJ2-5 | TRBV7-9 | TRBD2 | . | TGTGCCAGCAGCTCCGGACTAGCAGAGACCCAGTACTTC | CASSSGLAETQYF
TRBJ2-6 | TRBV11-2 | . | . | TGTGCCAGCAGCTTAGAGTGGAGCTCAGCCGGGGCCAACGTCCTGACTTTC | CASSLEWSSAGANVLTF
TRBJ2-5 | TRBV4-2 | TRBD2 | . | TGTGCCAGCAGCCAAGATCTCCTAGCGGTAGAGACCCAGTACTTC | CASSQDLLAVETQYF
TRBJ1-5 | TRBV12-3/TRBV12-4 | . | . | TGTGCCAGCAGTTTCAGGGAACATCAGCCCCAGCATTTT | CASSFREHQPQHF
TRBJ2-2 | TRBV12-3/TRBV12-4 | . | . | TGTGCCAGCAGTTTTCGGGGTGCCGGGGAGCTGTTTTTT | CASSFRGAGELFF
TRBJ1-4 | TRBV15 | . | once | TGTGCCACCAGCAGACCAGACGGGCAGGGTCGGGAAAAACTGTTTTTT | CATSRPDGQGREKLFF
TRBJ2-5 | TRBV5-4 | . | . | TGTGCCAGCAGCCTCGGGGGAAGCGGTCCGGCGGAGACCCAGTACTTC | CASSLGGSGPAETQYF
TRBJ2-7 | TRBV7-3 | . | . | TGTGCCAGCAATGGCCAGGGGAGTTTTGAGCAGTACTTC | CASNGQGSFEQYF
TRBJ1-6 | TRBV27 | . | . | TGTGCCAGCAGTTTCGCCCAGCGGGACTATAATTCACCCCTCCACTTT | CASSFAQRDYNSPLHF
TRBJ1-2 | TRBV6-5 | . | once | TGTGCCAGCAGTACAGGGTACTATGGCTACACCTTC | CASSTGYYGYTF
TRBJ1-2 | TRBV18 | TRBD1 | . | TGTGCCAGCTCACGTCCTACAGGGGACCGTGGCTACACCTTC | CASSRPTGDRGYTF
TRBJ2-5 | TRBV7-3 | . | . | TGTGCCAGCAGCTTAGTACAGAAAGAGACCCAGTACTTC | CASSLVQKETQYF
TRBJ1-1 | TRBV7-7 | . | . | TGTGCTAGCAGCTTGACAAGGGGGACTGAAGCTTTCTTT | CASSLTRGTEAFF
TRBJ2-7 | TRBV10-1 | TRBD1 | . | TGCGCCAGCAGCCCCCGGACAGGCTACGAGCAGTACTTC | CASSPRTGYEQYF
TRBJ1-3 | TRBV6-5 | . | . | TGTGCCAGCAGCCGCACGACAGGAGCTGGAAACACCATATATTTT | CASSRTTGAGNTIYF
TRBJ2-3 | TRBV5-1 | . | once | TGCGCCAGCAAGGAGGGGCCCGATACGCAGTATTTT | CASKEGPDTQYF
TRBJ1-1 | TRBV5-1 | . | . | TGCGCCAGCAGCGTATCGGGGAACACTGAAGCTTTCTTT | CASSVSGNTEAFF
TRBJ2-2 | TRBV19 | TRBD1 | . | TGTGCCAGTATGGGACAGGGGAACACCGGGGAGCTGTTTTTT | CASMGQGNTGELFF
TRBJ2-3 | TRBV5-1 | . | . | TGCGCCAGCAGCTTGGAGAGAAAGGATACGCAGTATTTT | CASSLERKDTQYF
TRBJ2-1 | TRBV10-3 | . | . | TGTGCCATCAGGGGGGCAGGGGTTTCCTACAATGAGCAGTTCTTC | CAIRGAGVSYNEQFF
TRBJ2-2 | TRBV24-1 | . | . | TGTGCCACCAGTGATCGCAGGGACACCGGGGAGCTGTTTTTT | CATSDRRDTGELFF
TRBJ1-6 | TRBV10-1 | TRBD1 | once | TGCGCCAGCTCGAGGTCCATGGGACAGGGGATTGAATCCTATAATTCACCCCTCCACTTT | CASSRSMGQGIESYNSPLHF
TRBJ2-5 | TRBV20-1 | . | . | TGCAGTGCTACTATAATGGAGACCCAGTACTTC | CSATIMETQYF
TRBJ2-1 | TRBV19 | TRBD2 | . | TGTGCCAGTATTCCTAGCGGGGGGACGTACAATGAGCAGTTCTTC | CASIPSGGTYNEQFF
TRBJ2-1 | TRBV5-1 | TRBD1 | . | TGCGCCAGCAGCTACGACAGGGCAAATGAGCAGTTCTTC | CASSYDRANEQFF